This TCR beta chain was found in a study of vaccination and CD4 T cells after COVID-19. Study context: Post-vaccine sampling followed dose two by a median 72 days (range 14 to 241).

Treatment specified: roughly 11-day PBMC culture with coronavirus spike peptide pools or control peptides (ViraFEST assay). Those CD4+ T cells from the unexposed donor predate the COVID-19 pandemic (2011-2018). With the Oncomine TCR Beta short-read assay, DNA from cultured CD4+ T cells was sequenced. TCRdb processed the PCR reads anew with MiXCR; each CDR3 protein has one entry. The sample consists of some 7,400 distinct CDR3 sequences, about 32% of them appearing once. CDR1 and CDR2 from the germline V gene are SEHNR and FQNEAQ (reference sequence). The V gene lost 6 bases and the J gene lost 4 bases, with 9 bases spanning the gap. The CDR3 contains 12 residues. A note on this clonotype: No antigen is known for it.

The sequenced material came from CD4+ T cells from blood, cultured in vitro. The chain has TRBV7-9 and TRBJ2-5; TRBD1 might be the D (5 bases). The source of this sequence is a human donor in good health. The CDR3 region is CASSPGLETQYF. CDR3 nucleotide sequence: TGTGCCAGCAGTCCAGGGTTAGAGACCCAGTACTTC.